The 11 T cell receptor beta chains in this list originate from one sample, sequenced in a study of CD8+ T cells in alopecia areata. As the sequencing template, cDNA was produced by extracting RNA and reverse transcribing it. TCRdb keeps only in-frame clones here, not all; method: immunoSEQ multiplex PCR. The sample records 120,000 or so clones, roughly 63% being singletons. Described treatment: oral pan-JAK inhibitor, 5-10 mg twice daily. The sequencing used CD8+ T cells sorted from blood, collected at week 4, from a patient treated with tofacitinib. The source is a human donor with alopecia areata.

This clone was picked up a small number of times. This chain joins TRBV7-2 and TRBJ1-2; D not resolved. Germline V lookup: CDR1 SGHTA, CDR2 FQGNSA. The V gene lost 3 bases and the J gene lost 5 bases, with 10 bases spanning the gap. The CDR3 spans 13 residues. The CDR3 DNA is TGTGCCAGCAGCTTTATCGGCCAGTATGGCTACACCTTC. Its translation: CASSFIGQYGYTF.

This rearrangement joins TRBV7-8 to TRBJ2-5; TRBD2 aligns across 8 bases. The V gene end was trimmed by 5 bases and the J gene end by 3 bases; junction bases not matched to a gene: 2. This CDR3 region has 13 residues. From germline, CDR1 is SGHVS and CDR2 FQNEAQ. The chain's CDR3 is CASSGRGEETQYF. DNA of the CDR3: TGTGCCAGCAGCGGGCGGGGGGAAGAGACCCAGTACTTC. The whole variable domain, remainder taken from reference TRBV7-8 and TRBJ2-5, is GAGVSQSPRYKVAKRGQDVALRCDPISGHVSLFWYQQALGQGPEFLTYFQNEAQLDKSGLPSDRFFAERPEGSVSTLKIQRTQQEDSAVYLCASSGRGEETQYFGPGTRLLVL.

The CDR3 nucleotides read TGTGCCAGCAGCCCCCAGTTGAGTGCGAACACCGGGGAGCTGTTTTTT. Its protein is CASSPQLSANTGELFF. The rearrangement joins TRBV28 to TRBJ2-2; D not certain. CDR1 and CDR2 (germline): MDHEN, SYDVKM. The CDR3 is made up of 16 amino acids. V lost 6 bases and J lost 0, with 14 bases in between.

The V gene is TRBV7-8, the J gene TRBJ1-1; a possible D gene is TRBD1 (6 bases). V lost 4 bases and J 3 bases, leaving 18 bases between the germline ends. Germline loops: CDR1 SGHVS, CDR2 FQNEAQ. The CDR3 extends over 16 amino acids. CDR3 loop: CASSSFSQGVDTEAFF. CDR3 DNA: TGTGCCAGCAGCTCTTTCTCACAGGGAGTCGACACTGAAGCTTTCTTT.

This clone was seen a handful of times. The chain uses TRBV29-1 and TRBJ2-1; perhaps TRBD1 as D (5 bases). Germline assignment: CDR1 SQVTM and CDR2 ANQGSEA. The V gene lost 6 bases and the J gene lost 3 bases, with 9 bases spanning the gap. This CDR3 is built from 12 residues. CDR3 sequence: CSVDSSYNEQFF. The CDR3 DNA sequence: TGCAGCGTCGACAGTAGCTACAATGAGCAGTTCTTC.

This chain joins TRBV29-1 and TRBJ2-7, with D perhaps TRBD2 (7 bases). V lost 5 bases and J lost 5, with 22 bases in between. The CDR3 spans 15 residues. Germline V gene lookup returns CDR1 SQVTM and CDR2 ANQGSEA. CDR3 in amino acids: CSVRVRGAPRDEQYF. CDR3 DNA sequence: TGCAGCGTTAGAGTCCGGGGGGCTCCCAGGGACGAGCAGTACTTC.

The chain carries TRBV9 and TRBJ2-5; 9 bases map to TRBD2. CDR1 and CDR2 from the germline V gene are SGDLS and YYNGEE. V gave up 0 bases and J gave up 5 bases; unmatched junction bases: 11. The CDR3 has 17 amino acids. In DNA form, the CDR3 reads TGTGCCAGCAGCGTAGAGGGGGCTAGCGGGGTGAGCGAGACCCAGTACTTC. Protein: CASSVEGASGVSETQYF. The full variable domain, its missing parts supplied by reference TRBV9 and TRBJ2-5, is DSGVTQTPKHLITATGQRVTLRCSPRSGDLSVYWYQQSLDQGLQFLIQYYNGEERAKGNILERFSAQQFPDLHSELNLSSLELGDSALYFCASSVEGASGVSETQYFGPGTRLLVL.

The chain carries TRBV13 and TRBJ1-5; possibly TRBD1 for D (5 bases). Looked up from germline, CDR1 is PRHDT and CDR2 is FYEKMQ (reference sequence). The germline V and J ends were trimmed by 5 bases and 5 bases, with 16 bases remaining between them. This CDR3 region has 15 residues. The CDR3 DNA reads as TGTGCCAGCAGCCAAAGTGGGAGGGGACATCAGCCCCAGCATTTT. Its translation is CASSQSGRGHQPQHF.

The V and J genes are TRBV7-2 and TRBJ2-1, with D unresolved. The germline V gene encodes CDR1 SGHTA and CDR2 FQGNSA. The CDR3 has 14 amino acids. Trimming shortened V by 2 bases and J by 10 bases, and 15 bases separated the two germline ends. For the CDR3, the DNA is TGTGCCAGCAGCTTATCCCTTACCTGGTCGGAGCAGTTCTTC. As protein: CASSLSLTWSEQFF.

This clone was detected a few times. This chain links TRBV4-1 with TRBJ2-3, with 10 bases fitting TRBD2. The CDR3 has 16 residues. CDR1 MGHRA and CDR2 YSYEKL come from the germline V gene. The junction had 4 bases not matched to a gene; V was cut back by 1 base and J by 3 bases. CDR3 loop: CASSQAPSGGTDTQYF. Written as DNA, the CDR3 is TGCGCCAGCAGCCAAGCCCCTAGCGGGGGAACAGATACGCAGTATTTT.

CDR3 in amino acids: CASSLIEGRDGYTF. CDR3 nucleotide sequence: TGTGCCAGCAGCTTAATTGAAGGGCGCGATGGCTACACCTTC. The chain joins TRBV7-3 to TRBJ1-2; D gene uncertain. Trimming left V 1 base short and J 6 bases short, with 12 bases between. This CDR3 is 14 amino acids long. The germline CDR1 and CDR2 sequences are SGHTA and FQGTGA.